This TCR beta chain is from a study of graft-versus-host responses after intestinal transplantation. Note on this clone: The antigen is undetermined.

Per the germline V gene, CDR1 is MNHEY and CDR2 is SMNVEV (reference sequence). The CDR3 runs 13 residues. V was cut by 3 bases and J by 4 bases, with 7 bases left in between. The method was immunoSEQ multiplex PCR; TCRdb's version includes in-frame clones alone and lacks a portion of them. The sample shows more than 100,000 clones, roughly 93% of them seen only once. The sequenced sample was unstimulated CD8+ T cells sorted from spleen or lymph node cells, obtained before intestinal transplant. This chain joins TRBV27 and TRBJ2-1; no firm D call. The source of this sequence is a human donor who received an intestinal transplant. The CDR3 bases are TGTGCCAGCAGTTTTCACCGATACAATGAGCAGTTCTTC. It yields the protein CASSFHRYNEQFF.